These T cell receptor beta chains were read from a single sample in a study of blood T cells in healthy people across ages. TCRdb ran MiXCR on the 5' RACE reads and lists one entry per CDR3 protein. The sample has more than 900,000 distinct CDR3 sequences, 25% to 35% seen once. These data were likewise used in another study, on T cells of mothers and their children.

The sample taken for sequencing was blood. The receptors shown here come from a woman between 40 and 55 years old in good health. The CDR3 runs from the conserved cysteine through the conserved F or W. A D gene is named only where the DNA matches it firmly. Clone size is not always given. Where it is, it says once, few, many or a class for expanded clones.

j_call,d_call,v_call,clone_size,cdr3_aa,cdr3_nt
TRBJ2-7,TRBD1,TRBV29-1,-,CSVYIRDRGAYEQYF,TGCAGCGTCTATATCCGGGACAGGGGGGCCTACGAGCAGTACTTC
TRBJ2-3,TRBD2,TRBV29-1,few,CSVLGGTSGGAASTDTQYF,TGCAGCGTCCTGGGCGGGACTAGCGGGGGGGCAGCGAGCACAGATACGCAGTATTTT
TRBJ2-3,TRBD2,TRBV28,-,CASRGGLAITDTQYF,TGTGCCAGCAGGGGGGGACTAGCGATCACAGATACGCAGTATTTT
TRBJ1-2,TRBD1,TRBV12-3/TRBV12-4,-,CASSFSGQGANNGYTF,TGTGCCAGCAGTTTTTCAGGACAGGGGGCCAACAATGGCTACACCTTC
TRBJ2-1,-,TRBV15,-,CATSREGLHNEQFF,TGTGCCACCAGCAGAGAAGGACTTCACAATGAGCAGTTCTTC
TRBJ1-2,-,TRBV6-5,many,CASSLIRGANYGYTF,TGTGCCAGCAGCCTAATCAGGGGCGCTAACTATGGCTACACCTTC
TRBJ2-7,-,TRBV4-3,many,CASSQSDRSSYEQYF,TGCGCCAGCAGCCAATCCGACAGGTCCTCCTACGAGCAGTACTTC
TRBJ2-1,TRBD1,TRBV6-2/TRBV6-3,many,CASSYSGQAYNEQFF,TGTGCCAGCAGTTACTCAGGACAGGCCTACAATGAGCAGTTCTTC
TRBJ1-6,-,TRBV4-1,many,CASSQVLGAINSPLHF,TGCGCCAGCAGCCAAGTCTTGGGGGCGATTAATTCACCCCTCCACTTT
TRBJ2-1,-,TRBV4-2,few,CASSRYRRDPTYNEQFF,TGTGCCAGCAGCCGTTACCGCCGGGACCCGACCTACAATGAGCAGTTCTTC
TRBJ1-5,TRBD1,TRBV20-1,-,CSAHTGGPNQPQHF,TGCAGTGCTCACACAGGGGGACCCAATCAGCCCCAGCATTTT
TRBJ1-1,-,TRBV5-1,few,CASSFGSTNTEAFF,TGCGCCAGCAGCTTCGGGAGCACGAACACTGAAGCTTTCTTT
TRBJ2-7,-,TRBV7-2,-,CASSLVPGRPQYF,TGTGCCAGCAGCTTAGTACCAGGGCGGCCGCAGTACTTC
TRBJ1-6,-,TRBV7-3,-,CASRAVNNSPLHF,TGTGCCAGCAGGGCCGTGAATAATTCACCCCTCCACTTT
TRBJ2-1,-,TRBV11-2,few,CASSSSRGPGYNEQFF,TGTGCCAGCAGCTCTAGTCGCGGGCCTGGGTACAATGAGCAGTTCTTC
TRBJ2-7,TRBD1,TRBV25-1,few,CASSAFPARGTGSYEQYF,TGTGCCAGCAGTGCCTTTCCTGCCCGGGGGACAGGTTCCTACGAGCAGTACTTC
TRBJ1-2,-,TRBV28,-,CASSPVDRGGYTF,TGTGCCAGCAGTCCGGTCGACCGGGGTGGCTACACCTTC
TRBJ2-4,TRBD2,TRBV7-2,many,CASSLALAGAGENIQYF,TGTGCCAGCAGCTTAGCGCTAGCGGGGGCGGGGGAAAACATTCAGTACTTC
TRBJ1-5,-,TRBV30,once,CAWSSNGGQPQHF,TGTGCCTGGAGTTCGAACGGGGGTCAGCCCCAGCATTTT
TRBJ2-5,-,TRBV29-1,-,CSVVVGRKETQYF,TGCAGCGTTGTAGTAGGGAGGAAAGAGACCCAGTACTTC
TRBJ1-1,TRBD1,TRBV25-1,once,CASSLQGGFTEAFF,TGTGCCAGCAGTCTACAGGGGGGATTCACTGAAGCTTTCTTT
TRBJ2-1,TRBD2,TRBV4-3,many,CASSRGTSGGWDEQFF,TGCGCCAGCAGCCGGGGGACTAGCGGGGGGTGGGATGAGCAGTTCTTC
TRBJ2-1,TRBD2,TRBV7-8,-,CASSLEEGGGVLREQFF,TGTGCCAGCAGCTTAGAAGAAGGCGGGGGGGTCCTACGTGAGCAGTTCTTC
TRBJ2-3,-,TRBV5-1,few,CASSIRQDSTDTQYF,TGCGCCAGCAGCATCCGACAGGACAGCACAGATACGCAGTATTTT
TRBJ2-1,-,TRBV4-1,few,CAGSPNLALRLNNEQFF,TGCGCCGGCAGCCCTAACCTGGCACTTCGCCTTAACAATGAGCAGTTCTTC
TRBJ2-5,-,TRBV29-1,-,CSVEIGQETQYF,TGCAGCGTTGAAATCGGGCAAGAGACCCAGTACTTC
TRBJ1-1,-,TRBV7-3,few,CASSSWEMGASEAFF,TGTGCCAGCAGCTCCTGGGAGATGGGAGCCTCGGAAGCTTTCTTT
TRBJ2-2,-,TRBV7-2,few,CASKGVNTGELFF,TGTGCCAGCAAGGGGGTGAACACCGGGGAGCTGTTTTTT